This T cell receptor beta chain comes out of a study of T cells in Graves' hyperthyroidism and ophthalmopathy (dated by TCRdb to the late 2010s). About the full investigation: Peripheral blood samples were taken at initial diagnosis, before any treatment was given. TCR V-J signatures able to tell the groups apart were searched for in a discovery cohort of around 95 patients, of whom around 43 had Graves' ophthalmopathy and around 56 had stable Graves' hyperthyroidism. Prospective prediction of ophthalmopathy was tested in an independent validation cohort consisting of 18 hyperthyroidism patients and more than 15 patients who later progressed to ophthalmopathy. The approximately 90 discovery patients were divided at random into training and test sets in a 7:3 ratio. In addition, the study compared T-cell repertoires in thyroid tissue and in blood from several Graves' hyperthyroidism patients. Once sampling was done, hyperthyroidism patients were given methimazole at a starting dose of 30 mg daily, whereas ophthalmopathy patients were given high-dose intravenous methylprednisolone. TCR Vbeta CDR3 sequencing of around 130 peripheral blood samples (under 45 ophthalmopathy, 75 to 80 hyperthyroidism and approximately 17 progressor patients) is reported in the paper. The investigation overall reported the following: A model built on a 13 V-J signature distinguished ophthalmopathy from stable hyperthyroidism, reaching 85% to 90% sensitivity and approximately 83% specificity in cross-validation and 80%/75% in testing. No statistical method was used to set the sample size in advance, and investigators knew the group allocation. Most expanded thyroid clonotypes (frequency above 0.001) were also found in blood, which suggests that blood repertoires may mirror thyroid immune responses. In validation, the model predicted progression to ophthalmopathy a median of around six months before onset, with approximately 68% sensitivity and just under 75% specificity.

Including cysteine and phenylalanine, the CDR3 has 13 amino acids. Just CDR3 DNA is preserved here, 39 bases in frame from base 1. At the junction V is shortened by 5 bases and J by 2 bases; bases outside the gene matches: 5. As encoded in the germline V gene (reference sequence), CDR1 is GTSNPN while CDR2 is SVGIG. The TCR beta CDR3 regions were amplified from the RNA transcripts. The first round of RT-PCR for the TCR CDR3 was performed with the HTBI primer set and the Qiagen OneStep RT-PCR kit. Libraries were constructed in a second round of multiplex PCR, after which size selection and purification were performed. Sequencing of the libraries was done on an Illumina HiSeq2000 using paired-end 100 bp reads. On the authors' methods: SOAPnuke was used to process the raw data, removing reads that contained adapters or uncalled bases, had a mean Phred below 15, or lacked an exact match to the constant primer or identifier. High-quality paired reads were merged with COPE v1.2.5, and unique nucleotide sequences were defined as clonotypes. MiTCR v1.1 was used to align clonotypes to the IMGT TRBV, TRBD and TRBJ reference segments. Only V-J combinations with frequency above 0.0001, covering roughly 99% of repertoires, were analysed. A TCS score was defined as the ratio between F50 (clonal expansion) and ExV (chaos), using BLOSUM62-based TCRdist between CDR3 peptides within each V-J. Welch's t-statistics and random forest reduced roughly 500 V-J features to 10 to 15, which were used in a naive Bayes classifier (R e1071). TCRdb's own reprocessing of the public reads used fastp at Q25 and MiXCR and kept productive beta chains. CDR3 protein sequences are deduplicated, and each keeps its most common genes and DNA. For this entry, the V and J calls and clone size follow TCRdb and not the study's own pipeline. In this sample the table shows 90,000 to 120,000 distinct CDR3 sequences, about 15% of which occur a single time. The leading ten clones occupy around 44% of the sample.

This clonotype was seen at least ten times. It lacks a known antigen. Within one base of it there is no much larger clone, and no base qualities were kept. Graves' hyperthyroidism was defined as stable when no progression to ophthalmopathy occurred over 18 months of follow-up. The hyperthyroidism patients were between 18 and 65 years old and newly diagnosed, with a disease duration of less than 2 months. Any patient with an uncontrolled infection, another autoimmune disease, pregnancy or lactation was excluded. Clinical symptoms, serum thyroxine and TRAb, thyroid ultrasound, and orbital computed tomography formed the basis for the diagnoses. Ficoll-Paque density gradient centrifugation was used to isolate PBMCs from about 10 ml of fresh peripheral blood. Trizol reagent was used to extract total RNA, and RNA quality was then checked on an Agilent 2100 Bioanalyzer.

This TCR was recovered from a woman in her fifties or sixties with Graves' hyperthyroidism. The V and J genes are TRBV30 and TRBJ1-1, with 7 bases in between that match TRBD1. The sequencing input was blood. The DNA reads TGTGCCTGGGGGGACAGTCGAAACACTGAAGCTTTCTTT. Its translation is CAWGDSRNTEAFF.